A single sample gave rise to the 24 T cell receptor beta chains below, sequenced in a study of shared clonotypes between healthy human individuals. Profiled with immunoSEQ multiplex PCR; TCRdb holds only in-frame clones, not every one. The profile shows some 630,000 clones, about 96% of them singletons. Naive CD8 cells comprised CD45RO-negative, CCR7-positively selected cells, excluding terminally differentiated effector memory CD45RA+ cells. Sequenced sample: naive CD8+ T cells sorted from blood. These receptors came from a woman aged 30 to 39 in good health.

This clone was detected once. The chain couples TRBV10-2 to TRBJ1-1, with a weak D call TRBD1 (6 bases). The CDR3 is 14 amino acids. Trimming took 7 bases from V and 0 from J, leaving 12 bases between them. Germline CDR1 WSHSY, CDR2 SAAADI. The CDR3 spells CASNRGPMNTEAFF. The CDR3 DNA is TGCGCCAGCAATCGGGGGCCCATGAACACTGAAGCTTTCTTT.

V is TRBV5-6 and J is TRBJ2-1; D is undetermined. Germline V gives CDR1 SGHDT, CDR2 YYEEEE. This CDR3 is 12 amino acids long. Between the trimmed V and J ends, which lost 3 bases and 10 bases, there was a span of 11 bases. As DNA, the CDR3 is TGTGCCAGCAGCTGGACCGGCGGAGAGCAGTTCTTC. It encodes CASSWTGGEQFF.

The chain uses TRBV29-1 and TRBJ2-5, with D tentatively TRBD2 (7 bases). This CDR3 is built from 13 residues. The V gene lost 3 bases and the J gene lost 7 bases, with 15 bases spanning the gap. Germline loops: CDR1 SQVTM, CDR2 ANQGSEA. The CDR3 nucleotides read TGCAGCGTTGATGGGGTGGCGGGGGCGACCCAGTACTTC. Protein sequence: CSVDGVAGATQYF. Together with reference TRBV29-1 and TRBJ2-5, the CDR3 gives the full variable domain: SAVISQKPSRDICQRGTSLTIQCQVDSQVTMMFWYRQQPGQSLTLIATANQGSEATYESGFVIDKFPISRPNLTFSTLTVSNMSPEDSSIYLCSVDGVAGATQYFGPGTRLLVL.

V gene TRBV5-1 combines with J gene TRBJ2-3; 7 nucleotides align to TRBD2. This CDR3 has 14 residues. V was clipped by 4 bases and J by 3 bases; unmatched bases: 5. CDR1 and CDR2 (germline): SGHRS, YFSETQ. CDR3 in amino acids: CASSMDGGTDTQYF. The CDR3 nucleotides read TGCGCCAGCAGCATGGACGGGGGGACAGATACGCAGTATTTT.

This rearrangement joins TRBV25-1 to TRBJ2-7; D call uncertain. CDR3 length: 13 amino acids. Looked up from germline, CDR1 is MGHDK and CDR2 is SYGVNS. V lost 1 base and J lost 5, with 9 bases in between. DNA for the CDR3: TGTGCCAGCAGTGAATTTATAGGTGACGAGCAGTACTTC. Translating it yields CASSEFIGDEQYF.

The V call is TRBV13, the J call TRBJ2-4; D gene uncertain. Germline CDR1 is PRHDT and CDR2 is FYEKMQ (reference sequence). The CDR3 length is 14 residues. Deletions cut 5 bases from V and 3 bases from J, with 11 bases between. The CDR3 DNA is TGTGCCAGCAGCGAGTGGCGAGGCAAAAACATTCAGTACTTC. This translates into CASSEWRGKNIQYF.

This clone occurred once. V usage is TRBV7-8 and J usage is TRBJ2-1; D may be TRBD2 (6 bases). The CDR3 runs 15 residues. The V end was cut by 4 bases, the J end by 4 bases, with 14 bases between. Per germline, CDR1 SGHVS and CDR2 FQNEAQ. The CDR3 DNA reads as TGTGCCAGCAGCTACCCTAGCGCGGGATACAATGAGCAGTTCTTC. This encodes CASSYPSAGYNEQFF.

This chain uses TRBV29-1 with TRBJ1-1, with no clear D. The CDR3 spans 12 residues. In germline, CDR1 is SQVTM, CDR2 ANQGSEA. V was pared by 4 bases and J by 0 bases, with 6 bases between. DNA for the CDR3: TGCAGCGTTGCTAAAATGAACACTGAAGCTTTCTTT. Protein product: CSVAKMNTEAFF.

Note on this clone: The same CDR3 can be traced to other DNA sequences in this sample. The gene calls are TRBV27 and TRBJ2-7; 8 nucleotides agree with TRBD1. Germline assignment: CDR1 MNHEY and CDR2 SMNVEV (reference sequence). The CDR3 is 14 residues long. V shed 6 bases and J 4 bases; nucleotides not matched to a gene: 8. As DNA, the CDR3 is TGTGCCAGCAGCCCATCCGGGACAGGATACGAGCAGTACTTC. This gives the protein CASSPSGTGYEQYF.

The V call is TRBV28, the J call TRBJ1-5; tentative D call: TRBD1 (6 bases). Germline V CDR1 and CDR2: MDHEN, SYDVKM. The length of the CDR3 is 16 residues. V lost 3 bases, J lost 0 bases, and 12 bases lay in between. The CDR3 reads CASSLGTLYSNQPQHF. The CDR3 DNA reads TGTGCCAGCAGTTTGGGGACACTTTATAGCAATCAGCCCCAGCATTTT.

The chain has TRBV10-3 and TRBJ2-7; 7 nucleotides align to TRBD2. The CDR3 spans 15 residues. V gave up 1 base and J gave up 4 bases; unmatched junction bases: 7. Per germline, CDR1 ENHRY and CDR2 SYGVKD. CDR3 DNA sequence: TGTGCCATCAGTGAGTTGGCTAGCGGAAGGTACGAGCAGTACTTC. Translated, it gives CAISELASGRYEQYF.

CDR3 protein: CASSYSRSYGYTF. CDR3 sequence (DNA): TGTGCCAGCAGTTACTCGAGGTCCTATGGCTACACCTTC. This chain links TRBV6-5 with TRBJ1-2; D gene uncertain. The V and J ends lost 0 bases and 4 bases respectively, with 6 bases between them. CDR3 length: 13 residues. CDR1 is MNHEY and CDR2 is SVGAGI in the germline V gene.

The chain couples TRBV2 to TRBJ2-7, with unresolved D. CDR3 size: 11 residues. Trimming removed 5 bases at V and 5 bases at J, with 7 bases between. In germline, CDR1 is SNHLY, CDR2 FYNNEI. This chain's CDR3 is CASSKWDEQYF. CDR3 nucleotides: TGTGCCAGCAGTAAATGGGACGAGCAGTACTTC.

The chain employs TRBV10-2 and TRBJ2-7, with TRBD2 matching 10 bases. After removal of 0 bases from V and 1 base from J, the junction contained 6 bases not matched to a gene. The CDR3 runs 17 residues. Looked up from germline, CDR1 is WSHSY and CDR2 is SAAADI. The DNA for the CDR3 is TGCGCCAGCAGTGAGTCGGGGTCTAGCGGGAGATCCTACGAGCAGTACTTC. As protein: CASSESGSSGRSYEQYF.

The chain's CDR3 is CASSPGSEEIYNEQFF. CDR3 coding DNA: TGCGCCAGCAGTCCGGGTTCAGAGGAGATCTACAATGAGCAGTTCTTC. The chain employs TRBV4-1 and TRBJ2-1; D gene unclear. CDR1 is MGHRA and CDR2 is YSYEKL in the germline V gene. The CDR3 length is 16 residues. Trimming removed 6 bases at V and 3 bases at J, with 18 bases between.

A remark on this clone: The same CDR3 arises from other DNA sequences in this sample as well. The chain carries TRBV19 and TRBJ1-2; 11 bases agree with TRBD1. The CDR3 runs 14 residues. The germline gives CDR1 LNHDA, CDR2 SQIVND (reference sequence). V trimming: 5 bases; J trimming: 5 bases; junction bases outside the gene matches: 4. CDR3 in amino acids: CASSAGTGGYGYTF. In nucleotides, the CDR3 is TGTGCCAGTAGTGCAGGGACAGGGGGATATGGCTACACCTTC.

This clone is a singleton in its sample. The chain couples TRBV27 to TRBJ2-7; D is possibly TRBD1 (6 bases). The V gene's germline CDR1 is MNHEY and CDR2 SMNVEV (reference sequence). V was shortened by 5 bases and J by 0 bases, with 8 bases between the two germline ends. CDR3 length: 13 amino acids. The CDR3 DNA follows: TGTGCCAGCAGTGCGGACAGCTCCTACGAGCAGTACTTC. Translating it yields CASSADSSYEQYF.

The chain carries TRBV10-1 and TRBJ2-7; 11 bases agree with TRBD2. This CDR3 has 15 residues. With V trimmed by 3 bases and J by 4 bases, 5 bases remained unmatched. Germline loops: CDR1 WNHNN, CDR2 SYGVQD (reference sequence). As DNA, the CDR3 is TGCGCCAGCAGTGACCCGGGACTAGCGGTGTACGAGCAGTACTTC. This codes for CASSDPGLAVYEQYF.

The chain uses TRBV13 and TRBJ2-7, with TRBD1 identical over 7 bases. V dropped 4 bases and J dropped 5; count of bases not matched to a gene: 8. Germline V gives CDR1 PRHDT, CDR2 FYEKMQ (reference sequence). The length of the CDR3 is 14 residues. The CDR3 DNA is TGTGCCAGCAGCTATACAGGGGTTCGGAACGAGCAGTACTTC. This gives the protein CASSYTGVRNEQYF.

The CDR3 bases are TGTGCCAGCAGTACATATCCTAGCGGATACAATGAGCAGTTCTTC. Residues: CASSTYPSGYNEQFF. The chain combines TRBV27 with TRBJ2-1, with TRBD2 identical over 7 bases. This CDR3 comprises 15 residues. Trimming took 5 bases from V and 4 from J; bases not matched to a gene: 8. Germline assignment: CDR1 MNHEY and CDR2 SMNVEV (reference sequence).

V usage is TRBV30 and J usage is TRBJ1-5; D may be TRBD1 (6 bases). Germline CDR1 and CDR2: GTSNPN and SVGIG (reference sequence). The CDR3 has 15 amino acids. V lost 1 base and J 1 base, leaving 11 bases between the germline ends. CDR3 sequence: CAWSAGGLSNQPQHF. CDR3 bases: TGTGCCTGGAGTGCGGGGGGGCTGAGCAATCAGCCCCAGCATTTT.

V is TRBV27 and J is TRBJ1-2; no clear D. With 3 bases removed from V and 7 bases from J, the gap between germline ends came to 6 bases. Germline CDR1 and CDR2: MNHEY and SMNVEV (reference sequence). The CDR3 is made up of 11 amino acids. The CDR3 coding sequence is TGTGCCAGCAGTTTTTTCGGTGGCTACACCTTC. Translated, it gives CASSFFGGYTF.

The V call is TRBV2, the J call TRBJ1-3; D ambiguous. This CDR3 is 16 amino acids long. Germline V gene data show CDR1 as SNHLY and CDR2 as FYNNEI. V lost 6 bases and J 1 base, leaving 16 bases between the germline ends. The CDR3 DNA reads as TGTGCCAGCAGGCAAACAACCGAGAAATCTGGAAACACCATATATTTT. It yields the protein CASRQTTEKSGNTIYF.

This chain links TRBV19 with TRBJ2-5, with TRBD2 identical over 7 bases. The J call may be wrong; the DNA end is better matched by TRBJ2-7. CDR1 and CDR2 (germline): LNHDA, SQIVND (reference sequence). The CDR3 contains 13 residues. The chain's CDR3 is CASSPRAGTEQYF. The CDR3 DNA follows: TGTGCCAGTAGTCCCAGAGCGGGGACCGAGCAGTACTTC.